This TCR beta chain was documented in a study of CD8 T cells in ankylosing spondylitis. Study conclusions and caveats: Reportedly, significant enrichment of disease-linked clones occurred in matched ankylosing spondylitis synovial fluid. Existing reports had already noted some motif variants in reactive arthritis synovial fluid and blood. Blood of patients with ankylosing spondylitis appeared to be characterized by a TCR beta motif of eight highly homologous variants.

This clonotype was detected a few times. Its antigen is undetermined. V was pared by 1 base and J by 8 bases, with 15 bases between. The germline V gene has CDR1 SGHTA and CDR2 FQGNSA. The CDR3 has 15 amino acids. Molecular-barcoded quantitative 5'-RACE produced these TCR beta libraries. TCRdb reprocessed the 5' RACE reads via MiXCR and lists one record per CDR3 protein. The repertoire consists of around 770,000 distinct CDR3 sequences, with 10% to 15% occurring once and the leading ten covering just over 0.5%. This rearrangement joins TRBV7-2 to TRBJ2-1; TRBD2 is a possible D gene (5 bases). The source is a male donor with ankylosing spondylitis. The sample taken for sequencing was blood, either unsorted or a sorted T cell fraction (not recorded which). The CDR3 loop is CASSLVTGTRDEQFF. The CDR3 nucleotides are TGTGCCAGCAGCTTAGTTACGGGAACCCGAGATGAGCAGTTCTTC.